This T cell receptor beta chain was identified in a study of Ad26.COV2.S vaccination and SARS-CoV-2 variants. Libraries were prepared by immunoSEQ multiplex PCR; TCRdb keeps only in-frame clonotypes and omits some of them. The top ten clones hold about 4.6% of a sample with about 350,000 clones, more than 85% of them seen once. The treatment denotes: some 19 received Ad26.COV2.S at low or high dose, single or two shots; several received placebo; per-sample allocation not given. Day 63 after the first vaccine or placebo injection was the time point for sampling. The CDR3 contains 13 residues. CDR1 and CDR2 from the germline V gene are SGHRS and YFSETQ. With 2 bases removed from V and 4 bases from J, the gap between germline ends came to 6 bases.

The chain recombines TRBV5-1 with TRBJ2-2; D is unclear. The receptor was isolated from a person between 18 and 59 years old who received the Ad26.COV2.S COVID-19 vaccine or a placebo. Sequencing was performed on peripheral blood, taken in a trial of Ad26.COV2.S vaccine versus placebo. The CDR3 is CASSFGGTGELFF. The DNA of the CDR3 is TGCGCCAGCAGCTTTGGTGGCACCGGGGAGCTGTTTTTT.